The clone carrying this TCR beta chain has a handful of counts. What it recognizes is unknown. The data were taken from a study of type 1 regulatory T cells. Study context: T-allo10 is a Tr1-enriched, alloantigen-specific CD4 T cell product made in vitro. General observations from the study: Compared with non-Tr1 cells, Tr1 cells showed a narrower TCR repertoire.

TCRdb independently ran MiXCR on the reads; one entry per CDR3 protein. The table lists around 65,000 distinct CDR3 sequences, just under 50% of them singletons. V dropped 0 bases and J dropped 1 base, with 13 bases sitting between them. The germline V gene encodes CDR1 SGHRS and CDR2 YFSETQ. This CDR3 region has 16 residues. The sequenced sample consisted of cultured non-Tr1 T cells, either the whole culture or a sorted T cell fraction (not recorded which). The chain links TRBV5-1 to TRBJ1-1; the D gene is possibly TRBD1 (5 bases). This sequence was found in a human donor in good health. The CDR3 here is CASSLAGGYGNTEAFF. The CDR3 nucleotides read TGCGCCAGCAGCTTGGCCGGGGGGTACGGGAACACTGAAGCTTTCTTT.